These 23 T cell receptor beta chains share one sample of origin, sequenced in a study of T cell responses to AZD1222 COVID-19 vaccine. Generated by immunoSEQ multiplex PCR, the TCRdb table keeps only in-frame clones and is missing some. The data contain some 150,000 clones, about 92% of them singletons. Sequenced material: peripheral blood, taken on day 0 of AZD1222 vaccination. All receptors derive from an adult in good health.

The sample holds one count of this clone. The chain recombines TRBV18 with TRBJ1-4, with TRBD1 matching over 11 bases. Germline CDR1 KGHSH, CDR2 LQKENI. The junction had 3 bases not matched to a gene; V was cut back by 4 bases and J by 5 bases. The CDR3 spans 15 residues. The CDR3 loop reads CASSRTGGKNEKLFF. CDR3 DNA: TGTGCCAGCTCACGGACAGGGGGCAAAAATGAAAAACTGTTTTTT.

In nucleotides, the CDR3 is TGTGCCAGCAGCTTCTCCTCCCGCACAGATACGCAGTATTTT. It specifies CASSFSSRTDTQYF. The V call is TRBV7-9, the J call TRBJ2-3; unclear D gene. Looked up from germline, CDR1 is SEHNR and CDR2 is FQNEAQ (reference sequence). This CDR3 contains 14 residues. The V end was cut by 3 bases, the J end by 1 base, with 8 bases between.

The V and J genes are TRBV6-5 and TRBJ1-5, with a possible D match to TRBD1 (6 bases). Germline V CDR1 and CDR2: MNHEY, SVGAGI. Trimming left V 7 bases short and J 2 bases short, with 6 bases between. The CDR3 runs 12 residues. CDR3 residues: CASNRGNQPQHF. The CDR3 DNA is TGTGCCAGCAACAGGGGCAATCAGCCCCAGCATTTT.

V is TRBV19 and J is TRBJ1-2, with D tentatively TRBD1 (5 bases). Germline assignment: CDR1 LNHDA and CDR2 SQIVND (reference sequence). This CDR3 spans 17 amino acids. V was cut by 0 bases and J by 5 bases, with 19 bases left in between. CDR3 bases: TGTGCCAGTAGTATAGAGGAGACAGCGGATGGCTTATATGGCTACACCTTC. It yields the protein CASSIEETADGLYGYTF.

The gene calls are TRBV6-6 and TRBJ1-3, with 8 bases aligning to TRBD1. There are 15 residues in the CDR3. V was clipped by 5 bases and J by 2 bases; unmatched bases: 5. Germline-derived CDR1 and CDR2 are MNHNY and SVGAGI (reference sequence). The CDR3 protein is CASSTPQGAGNTIYF. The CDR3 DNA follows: TGTGCCAGCAGTACCCCACAGGGGGCTGGAAACACCATATATTTT.

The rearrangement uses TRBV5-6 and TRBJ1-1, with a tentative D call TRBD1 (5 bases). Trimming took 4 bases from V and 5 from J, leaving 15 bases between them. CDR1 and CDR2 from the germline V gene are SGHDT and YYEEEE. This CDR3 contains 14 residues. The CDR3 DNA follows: TGTGCCAGCAGCGAGAGCGGGGGTCGGACTGAAGCTTTCTTT. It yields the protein CASSESGGRTEAFF.

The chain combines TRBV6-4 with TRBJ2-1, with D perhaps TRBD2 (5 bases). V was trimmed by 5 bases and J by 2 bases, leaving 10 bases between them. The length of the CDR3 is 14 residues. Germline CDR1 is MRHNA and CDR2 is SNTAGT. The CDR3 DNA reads TGTGCCAGCAGTCGGATCGGGGCCTACAATGAGCAGTTCTTC. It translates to CASSRIGAYNEQFF.

This chain's CDR3 is CASSDSGTGGSSYTF. CDR3 nucleotide sequence: TGTGCCAGCAGCGACTCCGGGACAGGGGGTTCCAGCTACACCTTC. The V and J genes are TRBV3-1 (or the pseudogene TRBV3-2) and TRBJ1-2; 11 bases fit TRBD1. Trimming took 5 bases from V and 9 from J; bases not matched to a gene: 11. CDR3 length: 15 residues. Looked up from germline, CDR1 is LGHDT and CDR2 is YNNKEL (reference sequence).

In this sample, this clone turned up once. The CDR3 loop is CASRLRTNSYEQYF. As DNA, the CDR3 is TGTGCCAGCAGACTACGGACTAACTCCTACGAGCAGTACTTC. This chain uses TRBV2 with TRBJ2-7; tentatively, D is TRBD2 (6 bases). Trimming took off 6 bases at V and 0 bases at J, with 12 bases between the two ends. The CDR3 has 14 amino acids. The germline gives CDR1 SNHLY, CDR2 FYNNEI.

Written as DNA, the CDR3 is TGTGCTGTCAGTGGGTTGTACAATGAGCAGTTCTTC. Amino acids: CAVSGLYNEQFF. V and J are TRBV6-5 and TRBJ2-1; D is uncertain. This CDR3 has 12 residues. Germline V gene sequence: CDR1 MNHEY, CDR2 SVGAGI.

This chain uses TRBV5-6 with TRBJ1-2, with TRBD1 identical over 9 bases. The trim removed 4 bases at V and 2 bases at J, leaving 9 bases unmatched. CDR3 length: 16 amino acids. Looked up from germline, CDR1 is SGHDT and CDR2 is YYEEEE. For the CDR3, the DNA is TGTGCCAGCAGCCCATGGACAGGGGCGGCGAACTATGGCTACACCTTC. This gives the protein CASSPWTGAANYGYTF. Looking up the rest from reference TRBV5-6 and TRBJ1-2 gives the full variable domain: DAGVTQSPTHLIKTRGQQVTLRCSPKSGHDTVSWYQQALGQGPQFIFQYYEEEERQRGNFPDRFSGHQFPNYSSELNVNALLLGDSALYLCASSPWTGAANYGYTFGSGTRLTVV.

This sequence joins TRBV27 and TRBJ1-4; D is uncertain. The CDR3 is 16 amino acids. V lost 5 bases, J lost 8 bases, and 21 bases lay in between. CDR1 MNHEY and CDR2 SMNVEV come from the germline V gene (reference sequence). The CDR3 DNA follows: TGTGCCAGCAGTCTCGACCCGGCCTCGAGGGAGGAAAAACTGTTTTTT. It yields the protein CASSLDPASREEKLFF.

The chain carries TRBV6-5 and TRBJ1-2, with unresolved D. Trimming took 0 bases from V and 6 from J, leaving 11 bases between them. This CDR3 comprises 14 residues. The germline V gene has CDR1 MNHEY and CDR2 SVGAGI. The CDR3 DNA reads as TGTGCCAGCAGTTACTCGGCAGGCGCCGATGGCTACACCTTC. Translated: CASSYSAGADGYTF.

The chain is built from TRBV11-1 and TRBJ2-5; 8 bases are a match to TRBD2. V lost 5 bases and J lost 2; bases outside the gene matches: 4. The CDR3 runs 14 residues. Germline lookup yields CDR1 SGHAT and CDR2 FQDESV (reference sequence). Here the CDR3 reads CASSPGGAQETQYF. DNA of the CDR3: TGTGCCAGCAGCCCCGGGGGGGCGCAAGAGACCCAGTACTTC.

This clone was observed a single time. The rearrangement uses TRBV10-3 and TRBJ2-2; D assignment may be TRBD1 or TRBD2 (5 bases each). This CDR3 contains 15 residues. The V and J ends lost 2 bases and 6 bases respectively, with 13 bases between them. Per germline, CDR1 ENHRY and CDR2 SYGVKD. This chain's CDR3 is CAISEPTQGAGELFF. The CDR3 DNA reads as TGTGCCATCAGTGAGCCGACCCAGGGAGCCGGGGAGCTGTTTTTT.

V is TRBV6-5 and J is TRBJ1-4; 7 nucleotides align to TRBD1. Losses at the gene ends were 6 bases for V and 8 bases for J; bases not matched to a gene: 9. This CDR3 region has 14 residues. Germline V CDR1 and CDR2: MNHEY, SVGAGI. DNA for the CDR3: TGTGCCAGCAGAGAGAGGGGGCATGGAGAAAAACTGTTTTTT. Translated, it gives CASRERGHGEKLFF.

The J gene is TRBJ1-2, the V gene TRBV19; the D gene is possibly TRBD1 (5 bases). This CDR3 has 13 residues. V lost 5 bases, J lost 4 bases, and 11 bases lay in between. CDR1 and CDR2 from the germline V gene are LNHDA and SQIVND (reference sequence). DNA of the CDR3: TGTGCCAGTAGTCAACAGGCCAGCTATGGCTACACCTTC. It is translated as CASSQQASYGYTF.

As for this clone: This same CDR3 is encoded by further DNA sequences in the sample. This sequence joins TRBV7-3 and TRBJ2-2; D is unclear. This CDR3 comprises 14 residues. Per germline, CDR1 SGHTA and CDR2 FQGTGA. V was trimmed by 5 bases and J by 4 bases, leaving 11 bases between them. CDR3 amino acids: CASSLGGSTGELFF. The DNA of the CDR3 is TGTGCCAGCAGCCTCGGCGGATCCACCGGGGAGCTGTTTTTT.

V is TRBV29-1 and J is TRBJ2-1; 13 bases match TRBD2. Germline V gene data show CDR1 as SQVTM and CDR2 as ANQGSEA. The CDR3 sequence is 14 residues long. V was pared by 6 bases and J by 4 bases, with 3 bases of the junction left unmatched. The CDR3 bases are TGCAGCGTCTGGGGACTAGCGGGGTACAATGAGCAGTTCTTC. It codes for CSVWGLAGYNEQFF.

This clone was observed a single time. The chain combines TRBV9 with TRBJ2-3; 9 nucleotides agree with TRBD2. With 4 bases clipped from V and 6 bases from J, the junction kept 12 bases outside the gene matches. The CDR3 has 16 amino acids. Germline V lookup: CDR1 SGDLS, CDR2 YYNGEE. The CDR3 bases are TGTGCCAGCAGCTTCGCCTCGGGACTAGCAGGGGATACGCAGTATTTT. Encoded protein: CASSFASGLAGDTQYF.

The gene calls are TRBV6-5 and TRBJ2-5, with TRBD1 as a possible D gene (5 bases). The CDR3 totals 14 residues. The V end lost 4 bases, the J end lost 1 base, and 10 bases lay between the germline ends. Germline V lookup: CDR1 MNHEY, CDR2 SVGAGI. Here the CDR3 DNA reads TGTGCCAGCAGTTTAAGGGGAAGCCAAGAGACCCAGTACTTC. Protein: CASSLRGSQETQYF.

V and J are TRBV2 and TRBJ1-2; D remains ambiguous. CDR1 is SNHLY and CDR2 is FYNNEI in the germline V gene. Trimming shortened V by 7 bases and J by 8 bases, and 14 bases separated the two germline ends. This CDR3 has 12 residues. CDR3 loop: CASTLPVGGYTF. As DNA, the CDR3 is TGTGCCAGCACCCTTCCGGTGGGCGGCTACACCTTC.

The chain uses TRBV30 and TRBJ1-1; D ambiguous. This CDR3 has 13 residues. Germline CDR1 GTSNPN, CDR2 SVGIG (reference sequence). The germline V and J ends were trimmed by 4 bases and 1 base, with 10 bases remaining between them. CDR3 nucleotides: TGTGCCTGGACCCCTCAGCCGAACACTGAAGCTTTCTTT. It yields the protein CAWTPQPNTEAFF.